This T cell receptor beta chain appears in the sequencing data of a study of cytomegalovirus exposure and HLA in healthy donors. Study-wide results and caveats: The study labeled 150 to 200 TCR beta chains cytomegalovirus-associated. Reports showed the classifier diagnosing cytomegalovirus status with high specificity and sensitivity. In most subjects, TCR beta sequences reportedly gave accurate predictions of HLA-A and HLA-B alleles.

Concerning this clone: Its specificity is unknown.

60 Vbeta and 13 Jbeta primers were used in PCR. Sequenced by immunoSEQ multiplex PCR; TCRdb stores in-frame clones only, minus some. The profile shows about 130,000 clones, around 69% of them singletons. The CDR3 consists of 16 residues. CDR1 is SGHVS and CDR2 is FQNEAQ in the germline V gene. The J segment lost 1 base and the V segment lost 5 bases, leaving 5 bases of the junction unmatched. At collection, donors were nominally healthy, but unrecorded immune exposures were probable. The sequence was obtained from a human donor in good health. Sequencing was performed on PBMCs. The rearrangement uses TRBV7-8 and TRBJ2-3; 11 bases are shared with TRBD2. The CDR3 sequence: CASSRNSGGGTDTQYF. Written as DNA, the CDR3 is TGTGCCAGCAGCCGGAATAGCGGGGGGGGCACAGATACGCAGTATTTT.